The 24 T cell receptor beta chains given below trace back to one sample, sequenced in a study of T cells in Graves' hyperthyroidism and ophthalmopathy. The investigators amplified TCR beta CDR3 regions from RNA transcripts. The primer set for the first-round RT-PCR of the TCR CDR3 was HTBI. TCRdb used MiXCR to reprocess the multiplex PCR reads, holding one entry per CDR3 protein. The sample lists about 410,000 distinct CDR3 sequences, roughly 14% seen once, with under 15% in the top ten. The sample taken for sequencing was blood. The source is a man between 18 and 35 years old with Graves' ophthalmopathy.

The chain carries TRBV3-1 and TRBJ2-7, with D unresolved. Germline values: CDR1 LGHDT, CDR2 YNNKEL (reference sequence). Trimming shortened V by 0 bases and J by 6 bases, and 12 bases separated the two germline ends. This CDR3 is built from 14 residues. The CDR3 loop is CASSQDFLGVEQYF. In nucleotides, the CDR3 is TGTGCCAGCAGCCAAGATTTTTTAGGCGTCGAGCAGTACTTC.

This clonotype was seen many times. This rearrangement joins TRBV12-3 or TRBV12-4 to TRBJ1-5, with TRBD1 identical over 9 bases. CDR3 length: 15 amino acids. With 5 bases clipped from V and 4 bases from J, the junction kept 6 bases outside the gene matches. CDR3 DNA: TGTGCCAGCAGTAGACAGGGGGGGATTAATCAGCCCCAGCATTTT. Its translation is CASSRQGGINQPQHF.

This clonotype was seen repeatedly, ten times or more. CDR3 region: CASSSLALGGHGYTF. CDR3 sequence (DNA): TGTGCCAGCAGTTCTCTGGCCCTAGGGGGCCATGGCTACACCTTC. The chain links TRBV6-1 to TRBJ1-2, with 7 bases that match TRBD1. The germline CDR1 and CDR2 sequences are MNHNS and SASEGT. The junction had 12 bases not matched to a gene; V was cut back by 5 bases and J by 6 bases. The CDR3 loop spans 15 amino acids.

This clonotype was seen a handful of times. The V and J genes are TRBV7-9 and TRBJ1-6, with a weak D call TRBD1 (5 bases). The ends were cut back, 5 bases at V and 12 bases at J, with 17 bases in the middle. CDR3 length: 14 amino acids. CDR1 SEHNR and CDR2 FQNEAQ come from the germline V gene (reference sequence). CDR3 residues: CASSAERGSLPLHF. CDR3 in DNA: TGTGCCAGCAGCGCGGAGAGGGGATCTTTACCCCTCCACTTT.

Points on this clonotype: A much larger clone differs by one base, so this may be a read error. V usage is TRBV7-9 and J usage is TRBJ2-1; 7 nucleotides align to TRBD1. This CDR3 is 14 amino acids long. CDR1 and CDR2 (germline): SEHNR, FQNEAQ (reference sequence). The CDR3 loop reads CASSLDGTDNEQLF. In nucleotides, the CDR3 is TGTGCCAGCAGCTTAGATGGGACAGACAATGAGCAGCTCTTC.

This clonotype has a count of ten or more. The chain has TRBV3-1 and TRBJ1-4, with D maybe TRBD1 (6 bases). CDR1 LGHDT and CDR2 YNNKEL come from the germline V gene (reference sequence). V lost 0 bases and J 8 bases, leaving 10 bases between the germline ends. CDR3 length: 14 amino acids. The CDR3 reads CASSQEGRGEKLFF. As DNA, the CDR3 is TGTGCCAGCAGCCAAGAGGGCAGGGGAGAAAAACTGTTTTTT.

This clonotype showed up just a few times. This chain uses TRBV20-1 with TRBJ1-1, with 8 bases aligning to TRBD1. The CDR3 is 14 amino acids. Germline assignment: CDR1 DFQATT and CDR2 SNEGSKA (reference sequence). V lost 6 bases, J lost 0 bases, and 6 bases stayed unmatched. The CDR3 sequence: CSAPRTGMNTEAFF. DNA for the CDR3: TGCAGTGCACCCCGGACAGGGATGAACACTGAAGCTTTCTTT.

This rearrangement joins TRBV4-1 to TRBJ2-7, with D perhaps TRBD2 (6 bases). CDR1 is MGHRA and CDR2 is YSYEKL in the germline V gene. V lost 0 bases to trimming and J lost 4 bases, with 16 bases between them. The CDR3 runs 16 residues. CDR3 nucleotides: TGCGCCAGCAGCCAAGATCGACTAGTGAATATATACGAGCAGTACTTC. It encodes CASSQDRLVNIYEQYF.

This clonotype has a count of ten or more. The chain combines TRBV7-2 with TRBJ2-5; D gene uncertain. CDR3 length: 11 amino acids. CDR1 is SGHTA, CDR2 FQGNSA, per germline. V lost 2 bases, J lost 4 bases, and 2 bases lay in between. The CDR3 reads CASSLLETQYF. In nucleotides, the CDR3 is TGTGCCAGCAGCTTACTAGAGACCCAGTACTTC.

This chain connects TRBV24-1 to TRBJ2-2; D perhaps matches TRBD2 (5 bases). The CDR3 runs 15 residues. V was pared by 3 bases and J by 5 bases, with 12 bases between. Germline-derived CDR1 and CDR2 are KGHDR and SFDVKD. The CDR3: CATSDNREHTGELFF. In nucleotides, the CDR3 is TGTGCCACCAGTGATAACCGGGAACATACCGGGGAGCTGTTTTTT.

The CDR3 DNA reads TGTGCCAGCAGCGTGGGAGGGGCGGACACTGAAGCTTTCTTT. This codes for CASSVGGADTEAFF. The V and J genes are TRBV9 and TRBJ1-1; perhaps TRBD1 as D (5 bases). The germline V and J ends were trimmed by 2 bases and 3 bases, with 11 bases remaining between them. This CDR3 comprises 14 residues. In germline, CDR1 is SGDLS, CDR2 YYNGEE.

Many counts were recorded for this clonotype. The chain uses TRBV12-3 or TRBV12-4 and TRBJ2-7; perhaps TRBD2 as D (5 bases). The CDR3 has 13 amino acids. V lost 6 bases and J 6 bases, leaving 15 bases between the germline ends. CDR3 in DNA: TGTGCCAGCAGCCCCCGGGGTTTTGGCGAGCAGTACTTC. Encoded protein: CASSPRGFGEQYF.

This clonotype was seen at least ten times. The chain uses TRBV11-1 and TRBJ1-1; D unresolved. The germline gives CDR1 SGHAT, CDR2 FQDESV (reference sequence). Deletions cut 1 base from V and 7 bases from J, with 10 bases between. The CDR3 contains 13 residues. For the CDR3, the DNA is TGTGCCAGCAGCTTAGGAGGAGACCGTGAAGCTTTCTTT. It codes for CASSLGGDREAFF.

The rearrangement uses TRBV11-2 and TRBJ2-1; D is ambiguous. Trimming left V 3 bases short and J 0 bases short, with 12 bases between. Germline CDR1 SGHAT, CDR2 FQNNGV. This CDR3 contains 16 residues. The chain's CDR3 is CASSFTSEDSYNEQFF. CDR3 DNA: TGTGCCAGCAGCTTTACCAGCGAGGACTCCTACAATGAGCAGTTCTTC.

Worth noting for this clonotype: The junction does not match germline at one end; this may be a read error. V and J are TRBV5-4 and TRBJ1-5, with D unresolved. The germline V gene has CDR1 SGHNT and CDR2 YYREEE (reference sequence). This CDR3 comprises 14 residues. CDR3 sequence: CASSLDGFNRPQHF. CDR3 sequence (DNA): TGTGCCAGCAGCTTGGACGGGTTCAATCGGCCCCAGCATTTT.

The rearrangement joins TRBV24-1 to TRBJ2-5; 7 bases line up with TRBD1. Germline assignment: CDR1 KGHDR and CDR2 SFDVKD. Trimming cost V 5 bases and J 3 bases; bases outside gene matches: 8. This CDR3 contains 15 residues. CDR3 in amino acids: CATSVDNTGEETQYF. The CDR3 DNA is TGTGCCACCAGTGTCGATAACACAGGGGAAGAGACCCAGTACTTC.

The sample holds many counts of this clonotype. V and J are TRBV7-9 and TRBJ2-7, with 15 bases fitting TRBD2. The CDR3 spans 16 residues. Germline V gene sequence: CDR1 SEHNR, CDR2 FQNEAQ (reference sequence). Trimming took 4 bases from V and 3 from J; bases not matched to a gene: 4. The CDR3 nucleotides are TGTGCCAGCAGCTCTGGGACTAGCGGGAGGAGCTACGAGCAGTACTTC. Translating gives CASSSGTSGRSYEQYF. Complete variable domain (other parts from reference TRBV7-9 and TRBJ2-7): DTGVSQNPRHKITKRGQNVTFRCDPISEHNRLYWYRQTLGQGPEFLTYFQNEAQLEKSRLLSDRFSAERPKGSFSTLEIQRTEQGDSAMYLCASSSGTSGRSYEQYFGPGTRLTVT.

This clonotype was detected many times. The chain combines TRBV6-1 with TRBJ2-7; a possible D gene is TRBD2 (5 bases). Germline CDR1 is MNHNS and CDR2 is SASEGT. Trimming stripped 3 bases from V and 5 bases from J, with 8 bases between. This CDR3 has 12 amino acids. CDR3 protein: CASSDSANEQYF. The CDR3 DNA reads TGTGCCAGCAGTGATAGCGCCAACGAGCAGTACTTC.

This clonotype was seen many times. The chain is built from TRBV5-1 and TRBJ1-5, with D tentatively TRBD1 (5 bases). CDR1 and CDR2 from the germline V gene are SGHRS and YFSETQ. Trimming left V 0 bases short and J 1 base short, with 8 bases between. The CDR3 length is 15 residues. Here the CDR3 DNA reads TGCGCCAGCAGCTTGGAAGGGGAGAGCAATCAGCCCCAGCATTTT. Translated, it gives CASSLEGESNQPQHF.

The V gene is TRBV5-6, the J gene TRBJ1-1; 9 positions match TRBD1. Germline-derived CDR1 and CDR2 are SGHDT and YYEEEE. This CDR3 has 15 amino acids. J lost 4 bases, V lost 4 bases, and 8 bases had no gene match. The CDR3 DNA follows: TGTGCCAGCAGCCGGGGACAGGGTATGGCCACTGAAGCTTTCTTT. Amino acids: CASSRGQGMATEAFF.

This clonotype has at least ten counts. The V and J genes are TRBV2 and TRBJ2-7; the D gene is possibly TRBD2 (6 bases). The CDR3 is made up of 12 amino acids. Deletions cut 7 bases from V and 4 bases from J, with 11 bases between. CDR1 is SNHLY, CDR2 FYNNEI, per germline. The CDR3 DNA follows: TGTGCCAGCATGGGACTTCTGTACGAGCAGTACTTC. Translated, it gives CASMGLLYEQYF. Full variable domain (missing parts from reference TRBV2 and TRBJ2-7): EPEVTQTPSHQVTQMGQEVILRCVPISNHLYFYWYRQILGQKVEFLVSFYNNEISEKSEIFDDQFSVERPDGSNFTLKIRSTKLEDSAMYFCASMGLLYEQYFGPGTRLTVT.

The sample holds many counts of this clonotype. The chain recombines TRBV7-3 with TRBJ2-1; D may be TRBD2 (6 bases). The germline gives CDR1 SGHTA, CDR2 FQGTGA. The CDR3 sequence is 14 residues long. V was shortened by 2 bases and J by 4 bases, with 9 bases between the two germline ends. CDR3 sequence (DNA): TGTGCCAGCAGCTTACAGGGACTTTACAATGAGCAGTTCTTC. Protein sequence: CASSLQGLYNEQFF.

This clonotype was detected ten times or more. The chain is built from TRBV5-1 and TRBJ1-2; 9 bases align to TRBD1. V gave up 0 bases and J gave up 7 bases; unmatched junction bases: 4. Germline CDR1 reads SGHRS; CDR2 reads YFSETQ. This CDR3 contains 14 residues. The CDR3 region is CASSLAGQGIGYTF. For the CDR3, the DNA is TGCGCCAGCAGCTTGGCGGGACAGGGTATTGGCTACACCTTC.

This clonotype was recorded at least ten times. The chain employs TRBV5-6 and TRBJ1-4; D is ambiguous. The CDR3 spans 14 residues. Germline V lookup: CDR1 SGHDT, CDR2 YYEEEE. Trimming took off 3 bases at V and 7 bases at J, with 13 bases between the two ends. The CDR3 DNA sequence: TGTGCCAGCAGCTCTAAAGGCGTGGGTGAAAAACTGTTTTTT. The encoded protein is CASSSKGVGEKLFF.